The 10 T cell receptor beta chains reported below all come from one sample, sequenced in a study of CD8 T cell repertoires and HIV-1 epitope variants (dated by TCRdb to the early 2020s). Libraries were prepared through the immunoSEQ multiplex PCR assay. This immuneACCESS table, as held by TCRdb, lists in-frame sequences with V and J called but not all clones. Of the missing ones, under half trace to an unresolved V gene in checked studies; the others have no known cause. Recorded for this sample are 1,200 or so clones; 60% to 80% of them occurred a single time. The ten top clones hold about 40% of the sample. The antigens these receptors bind are not known. Material for sequencing was cultured CD8+ T cells derived from PBMCs. The source of these receptors is a male donor with HIV.

This chain joins TRBV4-3 and TRBJ1-4, with D hard to call. V was shortened by 0 bases and J by 4 bases, with 12 bases between the two germline ends. The germline V gene has CDR1 LGHNA and CDR2 YSLEER. The CDR3 spans 16 residues. The CDR3 nucleotides are TGCGCCAGCAGCCAAGAATTCACAGCCCTTAATGAAAAACTGTTTTTT. This codes for CASSQEFTALNEKLFF.

This chain links TRBV5-6 with TRBJ2-1; D is unclear. CDR3 length: 14 residues. Trimming took off 1 base at V and 4 bases at J, with 9 bases between the two ends. Germline loops: CDR1 SGHDT, CDR2 YYEEEE. CDR3: CASSLRAEYNEQFF. The CDR3 nucleotides read TGTGCCAGCAGCTTGAGGGCAGAGTACAATGAGCAGTTCTTC.

V is TRBV9 and J is TRBJ2-5; 7 bases are a match to TRBD2. Germline values: CDR1 SGDLS, CDR2 YYNGEE. The CDR3 length is 15 residues. V shed 3 bases, J shed 6 bases, and the junction held 11 bases outside the gene matches. CDR3 nucleotide sequence: TGTGCCAGCAGCGGCCGGGACTATGAGCGGCAGACCCAGTACTTC. Protein: CASSGRDYERQTQYF. Full variable domain (outside the CDR3, taken from reference TRBV9 and TRBJ2-5): DSGVTQTPKHLITATGQRVTLRCSPRSGDLSVYWYQQSLDQGLQFLIQYYNGEERAKGNILERFSAQQFPDLHSELNLSSLELGDSALYFCASSGRDYERQTQYFGPGTRLLVL.

The chain has TRBV7-9 and TRBJ2-2; D gene unclear. Between the trimmed V and J ends, which lost 5 bases and 7 bases, there was a span of 8 bases. Per the germline V gene, CDR1 is SEHNR and CDR2 is FQNEAQ (reference sequence). CDR3 length equals 12 residues. The CDR3 protein is CASSLQDGELFF. The CDR3, as DNA: TGTGCCAGCAGCCTTCAGGACGGGGAGCTGTTTTTT. The full variable domain, completed using reference TRBV7-9 and TRBJ2-2, is DTGVSQNPRHKITKRGQNVTFRCDPISEHNRLYWYRQTLGQGPEFLTYFQNEAQLEKSRLLSDRFSAERPKGSFSTLEIQRTEQGDSAMYLCASSLQDGELFFGEGSRLTVL.

The V call is TRBV5-5, the J call TRBJ2-5; TRBD2 agrees at 11 bases. Losses at the gene ends were 2 bases for V and 2 bases for J; bases not matched to a gene: 2. Germline V lookup: CDR1 SGHKS, CDR2 YYEKEE (reference sequence). CDR3 length: 15 amino acids. The CDR3 spells CASSFSSGGQETQYF. The CDR3 DNA sequence: TGTGCCAGCAGCTTTTCTAGCGGGGGGCAAGAGACCCAGTACTTC. Supplemented by reference TRBV5-5 and TRBJ2-5, the full variable domain reads DAGVTQSPTHLIKTRGQQVTLRCSPISGHKSVSWYQQVLGQGPQFIFQYYEKEERGRGNFPDRFSARQFPNYSSELNVNALLLGDSALYLCASSFSSGGQETQYFGPGTRLLVL.

This clone was observed a handful of times. The V call is TRBV28, the J call TRBJ2-7; D unresolved. This CDR3 is 11 amino acids long. Germline values: CDR1 MDHEN, CDR2 SYDVKM. Trimming removed 5 bases at V and 11 bases at J, with 13 bases between. This CDR3 reads CASSALGSKYF. CDR3 sequence (DNA): TGTGCCAGCAGTGCCCTGGGGTCAAAGTACTTC.

This rearrangement joins TRBV10-3 to TRBJ1-4, with a weak D call TRBD1 (5 bases). Germline V gene sequence: CDR1 ENHRY, CDR2 SYGVKD. The V gene lost 0 bases and the J gene lost 6 bases, with 11 bases spanning the gap. The CDR3 has 15 residues. The CDR3 loop reads CAISESRVRDEKLFF. The CDR3 DNA follows: TGTGCCATCAGTGAGTCCAGGGTCCGGGATGAAAAACTGTTTTTT.

The chain has TRBV5-6 and TRBJ2-5, with D tentatively TRBD1 or TRBD2 (7 bases each). The germline CDR1 and CDR2 sequences are SGHDT and YYEEEE. The CDR3 has 15 residues. V gave up 4 bases and J gave up 5 bases, with 18 bases separating them. The CDR3 nucleotides read TGTGCCAGCAGCCCGGGGAGGGGGCTGGGGGAGACCCAGTACTTC. This codes for CASSPGRGLGETQYF.

The chain recombines TRBV5-6 with TRBJ2-7, with D hard to call. Germline assignment: CDR1 SGHDT and CDR2 YYEEEE. CDR3 size: 13 residues. Trimming left V 2 bases short and J 3 bases short, with 9 bases between. The CDR3 DNA follows: TGTGCCAGCAGCTTCGGGTCCTTCTACGAGCAGTACTTC. Amino acid sequence: CASSFGSFYEQYF. The complete variable domain, with remaining parts taken from reference TRBV5-6 and TRBJ2-7, reads DAGVTQSPTHLIKTRGQQVTLRCSPKSGHDTVSWYQQALGQGPQFIFQYYEEEERQRGNFPDRFSGHQFPNYSSELNVNALLLGDSALYLCASSFGSFYEQYFGPGTRLTVT.

This sequence joins TRBV6-5 and TRBJ2-7; 10 nucleotides align to TRBD1. CDR1 is MNHEY and CDR2 is SVGAGI in the germline V gene. V shed 0 bases and J 5 bases; nucleotides not matched to a gene: 4. The length of the CDR3 is 15 residues. CDR3: CASSYSRTGGHEQYF. DNA of the CDR3: TGTGCCAGCAGTTACTCACGGACAGGGGGGCACGAGCAGTACTTC.